Sequencing of this T cell receptor beta chain was carried out in a study of Graves' ophthalmopathy and Graves' hyperthyroidism. The wider study: Peripheral blood sampling occurred at initial diagnosis, before any treatment.

Study observations and caveats: Ophthalmopathy progression was predicted with 70.59% sensitivity and about 72% specificity.

The V end was cut by 7 bases, the J end by 5 bases, with 17 bases between. The CDR3 spans 14 residues. Hyperthyroidism patients, aged 18 to 65, were newly diagnosed, under 2 months' duration. Clinical symptoms, serum thyroxine, TRAb, thyroid ultrasound and orbital computed tomography were relied on for diagnosis. Using RNA transcripts, the TCR beta CDR3 regions were amplified. HTBI-primed first-round RT-PCR preceded second-round multiplex PCR. TCRdb reprocessed the multiplex PCR reads via MiXCR and lists one record per CDR3 protein. The sample has some 350,000 distinct CDR3 sequences, about a sixth seen once. This clonotype came up many times. Its specificity is unknown.

This chain joins TRBV12-3 or TRBV12-4 and TRBJ2-5; D might be TRBD1 (6 bases). This clonotype originated in an adult woman with stable Graves' hyperthyroidism. Sample: peripheral blood. This CDR3 reads CASTKRGGVETQYF. The DNA of the CDR3 is TGTGCCAGCACCAAACGAGGGGGAGTTGAGACCCAGTACTTC.